This T cell receptor (beta chain) was found in a study of tumor-infiltrating lymphocytes in primary liver carcinoma. The overall study: The tumors, T1-T3 N0M0 lesions, were about 4 to 11 cm across. Samples gave roughly 3.65 to 7.13 million productive TCRbeta reads, similar across tissue types.

For each extraction, RNA and DNA were obtained together from approximately 20-30 mg of unsorted bulk tissue. This clonotype was counted ten times or more. With 2 bases clipped from V and 2 bases from J, the junction kept 1 base outside the gene matches. The CDR3 sequence is 14 residues long. A primer in the constant region served to generate TCR beta cDNA from 500 ng of total RNA. Each TCR beta library was derived from three nested multiplex PCR rounds that employed slightly modified ARM-PCR. It was with TRBV1-TRBV30 forward primers and a C-beta reverse primer that the first two PCR rounds were run, at roughly 10 cycles each. MiXCR was run by TCRdb on the multiplex PCR reads, yielding one entry per CDR3 protein. Among 70,000 to 85,000 distinct CDR3 sequences listed, about 70% were seen once.

This receptor was identified in a woman aged 55-69 years with primary liver carcinoma and hepatitis B virus infection. Sequencing used liver tumor tissue from sampling region 4. Subset: tumor region T4, right-lateral pole. The genes are TRBV12-3 or TRBV12-4 and TRBJ1-2, with 8 bases aligning to TRBD1. The CDR3 DNA reads as TGTGCCAGCAGTTTACGGGACAGGAACTATGGCTACACCTTC. Amino acids: CASSLRDRNYGYTF.